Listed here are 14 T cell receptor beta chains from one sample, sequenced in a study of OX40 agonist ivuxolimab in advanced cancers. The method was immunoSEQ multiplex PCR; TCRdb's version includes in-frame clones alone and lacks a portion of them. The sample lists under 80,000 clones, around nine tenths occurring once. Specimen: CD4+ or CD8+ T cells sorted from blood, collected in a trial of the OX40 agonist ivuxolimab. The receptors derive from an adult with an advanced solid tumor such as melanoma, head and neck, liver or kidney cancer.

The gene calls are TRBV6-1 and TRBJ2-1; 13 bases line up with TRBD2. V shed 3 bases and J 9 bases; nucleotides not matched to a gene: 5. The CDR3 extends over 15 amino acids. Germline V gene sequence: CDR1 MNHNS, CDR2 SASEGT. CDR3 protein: CASSDGTSGTGEQFF. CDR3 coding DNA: TGTGCCAGCAGTGACGGGACTAGCGGGACCGGTGAGCAGTTCTTC.

The CDR3 bases are TGCGCCAGCAGGGGGGGAATGAACACCGGGGAGCTGTTTTTT. Its protein is CASRGGMNTGELFF. The chain recombines TRBV5-1 with TRBJ2-2; weak D call: TRBD2 (6 bases). The CDR3 totals 14 residues. Germline-derived CDR1 and CDR2 are SGHRS and YFSETQ. V was trimmed by 5 bases and J by 1 base, leaving 9 bases between them.

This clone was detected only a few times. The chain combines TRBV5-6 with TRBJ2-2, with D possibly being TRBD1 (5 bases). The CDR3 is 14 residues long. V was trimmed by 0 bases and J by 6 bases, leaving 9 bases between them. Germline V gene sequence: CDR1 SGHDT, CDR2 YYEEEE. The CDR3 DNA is TGTGCCAGCAGCTTGGAGCAGGGCCCCGGGGAGCTGTTTTTT. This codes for CASSLEQGPGELFF.

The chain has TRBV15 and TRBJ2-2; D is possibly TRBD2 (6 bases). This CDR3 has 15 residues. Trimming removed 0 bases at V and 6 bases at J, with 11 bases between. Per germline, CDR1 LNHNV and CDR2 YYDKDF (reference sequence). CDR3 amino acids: CATSRDRGFAGELFF. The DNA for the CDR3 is TGTGCCACCAGCAGAGATCGGGGGTTCGCCGGGGAGCTGTTTTTT. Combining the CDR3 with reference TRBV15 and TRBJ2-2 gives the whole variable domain DAMVIQNPRYQVTQFGKPVTLSCSQTLNHNVMYWYQQKSSQAPKLLFHYYDKDFNNEADTPDNFQSRRPNTSFCFLDIRSPGLGDTAMYLCATSRDRGFAGELFFGEGSRLTVL.

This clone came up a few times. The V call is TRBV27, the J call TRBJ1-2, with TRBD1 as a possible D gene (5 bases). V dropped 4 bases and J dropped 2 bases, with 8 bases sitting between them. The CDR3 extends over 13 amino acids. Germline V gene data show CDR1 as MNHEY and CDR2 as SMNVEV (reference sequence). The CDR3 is CASSYRQNYGYTF. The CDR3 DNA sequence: TGTGCCAGCAGTTACAGACAGAACTATGGCTACACCTTC.

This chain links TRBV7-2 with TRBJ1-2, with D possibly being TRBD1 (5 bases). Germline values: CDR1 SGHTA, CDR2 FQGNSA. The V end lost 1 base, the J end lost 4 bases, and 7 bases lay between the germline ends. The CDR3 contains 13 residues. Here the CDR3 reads CASSLGQTYGYTF. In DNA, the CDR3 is TGTGCCAGCAGCTTAGGACAGACCTATGGCTACACCTTC. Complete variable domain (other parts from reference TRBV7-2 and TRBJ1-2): GAGVSQSPSNKVTEKGKDVELRCDPISGHTALYWYRQSLGQGLEFLIYFQGNSAPDKSGLPSDRFSAERTGGSVSTLTIQRTQQEDSAVYLCASSLGQTYGYTFGSGTRLTVV.

This CDR3 is CASTPYRGREDTQYF. DNA for the CDR3: TGTGCCAGCACTCCTTACAGGGGGCGTGAAGATACGCAGTATTTT. V and J are TRBV2 and TRBJ2-3; 9 nucleotides agree with TRBD1. The CDR3 loop spans 15 amino acids. Germline values: CDR1 SNHLY, CDR2 FYNNEI. After removal of 7 bases from V and 5 bases from J, the junction contained 10 bases not matched to a gene.

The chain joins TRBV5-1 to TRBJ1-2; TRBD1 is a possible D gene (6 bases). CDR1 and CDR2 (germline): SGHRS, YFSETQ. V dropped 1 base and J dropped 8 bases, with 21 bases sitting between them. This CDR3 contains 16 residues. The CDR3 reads CASSLRAQGGPDGYTF. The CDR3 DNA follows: TGCGCCAGCAGCTTGAGGGCCCAAGGGGGGCCGGACGGCTACACCTTC.

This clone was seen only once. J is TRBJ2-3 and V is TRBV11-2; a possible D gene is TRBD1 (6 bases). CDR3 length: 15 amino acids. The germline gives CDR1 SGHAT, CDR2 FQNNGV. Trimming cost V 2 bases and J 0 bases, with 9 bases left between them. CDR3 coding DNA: TGTGCCAGCAGCTTACAGGGGATTAGCACAGATACGCAGTATTTT. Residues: CASSLQGISTDTQYF.

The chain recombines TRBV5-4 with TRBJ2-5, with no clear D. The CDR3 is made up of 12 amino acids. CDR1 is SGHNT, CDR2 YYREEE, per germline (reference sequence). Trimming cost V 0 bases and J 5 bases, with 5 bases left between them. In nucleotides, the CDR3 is TGTGCCAGCAGCTTGGAGGTGGAGACCCAGTACTTC. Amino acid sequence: CASSLEVETQYF.

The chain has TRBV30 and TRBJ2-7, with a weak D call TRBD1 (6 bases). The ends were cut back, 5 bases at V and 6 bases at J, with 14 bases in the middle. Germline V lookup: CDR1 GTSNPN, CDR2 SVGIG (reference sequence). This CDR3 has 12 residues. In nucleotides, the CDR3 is TGTGCCTGGGGAGCGAGGGGGAGCGAGCAGTACTTC. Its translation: CAWGARGSEQYF.

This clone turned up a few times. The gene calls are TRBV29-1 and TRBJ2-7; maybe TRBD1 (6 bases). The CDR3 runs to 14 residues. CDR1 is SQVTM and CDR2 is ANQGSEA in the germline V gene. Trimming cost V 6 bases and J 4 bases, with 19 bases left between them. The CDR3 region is CSVEWGRERYEQYF. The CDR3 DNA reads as TGCAGCGTCGAGTGGGGGCGAGAGCGATACGAGCAGTACTTC.

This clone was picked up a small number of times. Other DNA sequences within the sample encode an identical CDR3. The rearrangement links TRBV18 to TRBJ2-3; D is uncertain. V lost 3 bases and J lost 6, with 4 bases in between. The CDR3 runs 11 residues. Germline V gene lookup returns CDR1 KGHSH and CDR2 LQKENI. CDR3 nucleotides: TGTGCCAGCTCACCTGAGGATACGCAGTATTTT. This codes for CASSPEDTQYF. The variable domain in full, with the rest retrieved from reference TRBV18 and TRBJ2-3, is NAGVMQNPRHLVRRRGQEARLRCSPMKGHSHVYWYRQLPEEGLKFMVYLQKENIIDESGMPKERFSAEFPKEGPSILRIQQVVRGDSAAYFCASSPEDTQYFGPGTRLTVL.

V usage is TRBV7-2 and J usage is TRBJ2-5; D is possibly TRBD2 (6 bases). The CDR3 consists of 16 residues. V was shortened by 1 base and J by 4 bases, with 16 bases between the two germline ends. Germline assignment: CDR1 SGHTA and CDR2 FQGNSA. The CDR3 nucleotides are TGTGCCAGCAGCTTAGAGGGAGGACTAAGGCGAGAGACCCAGTACTTC. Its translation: CASSLEGGLRRETQYF.